The T cell receptor beta chain described here comes from a study of CD8+ T cells in alopecia areata. RNA, once extracted, was reverse transcribed into cDNA for use as the sequencing template. Clones were read by immunoSEQ multiplex PCR, and TCRdb kept only the in-frame ones, dropping some. The sample has 200,000 to 250,000 clones, about three fifths seen once. This clone was found a few times. Trimming cost V 4 bases and J 0 bases, with 13 bases left between them. Germline CDR1 is SQVTM and CDR2 is ANQGSEA. This CDR3 region has 14 residues. Treatment of the sample: oral pan-JAK inhibitor, 5-10 mg twice daily.

The chain links TRBV29-1 to TRBJ2-7; D is possibly TRBD1 (5 bases). The starting material was CD4+ T cells sorted from blood, obtained at week 4, from a patient treated with tofacitinib. The sequence came from a human donor with alopecia areata. The CDR3 here is CSVGGPSSSYEQYF. Here the CDR3 DNA reads TGCAGCGTTGGGGGCCCGTCTAGCTCCTACGAGCAGTACTTC.